The 25 T cell receptor beta chains below all came from one sample that was sequenced in a study of shared clonotypes between healthy human individuals. This table comes from immunoSEQ multiplex PCR, and its TCRdb copy is limited to in-frame clones, with some not included. The repertoire holds approximately 2.3 million clones, with just over 90% as singletons. Sequences were obtained from naive CD4+ T cells from PBMCs. The subset was: CD45RA+ positively selected. The receptors derive from a man aged 18 to 29 in good health. Some clones in this sample may be carry-over from other donors' samples.

The V and J genes are TRBV5-1 and TRBJ2-1; D remains ambiguous. This CDR3 region has 16 residues. The germline CDR1 and CDR2 sequences are SGHRS and YFSETQ. Trimming took off 4 bases at V and 1 base at J, with 15 bases between the two ends. This chain's CDR3 is CASSRIPGTSYNEQFF. In DNA, the CDR3 is TGCGCCAGCAGCCGAATACCGGGCACTTCCTACAATGAGCAGTTCTTC.

V gene TRBV7-2 combines with J gene TRBJ2-7; 10 positions match TRBD2. This CDR3 has 18 amino acids. Germline V lookup: CDR1 SGHTA, CDR2 FQGNSA. After removal of 1 base from V and 4 bases from J, the junction contained 13 bases not matched to a gene. CDR3 coding DNA: TGTGCCAGCAGCTTAGGGTCAATCAGAGCGGGAGGGGGATACGAGCAGTACTTC. Amino acids: CASSLGSIRAGGGYEQYF. The whole variable domain, remainder taken from reference TRBV7-2 and TRBJ2-7, is GAGVSQSPSNKVTEKGKDVELRCDPISGHTALYWYRQSLGQGLEFLIYFQGNSAPDKSGLPSDRFSAERTGGSVSTLTIQRTQQEDSAVYLCASSLGSIRAGGGYEQYFGPGTRLTVT.

The rearrangement uses TRBV7-2 and TRBJ2-5, with 8 bases aligning to TRBD2. V lost 5 bases to trimming and J lost 0 bases; unmatched junction nucleotides: 5. Germline V CDR1 and CDR2: SGHTA, FQGNSA. This CDR3 is built from 15 residues. The DNA for the CDR3 is TGTGCCAGCAGCCTCGTAGCGGGATACCAAGAGACCCAGTACTTC. Amino acid sequence: CASSLVAGYQETQYF.

CDR3 coding DNA: TGTGCCAGCAGCGTGGGGGCACCCACCGGGGAGCTGTTTTTT. Translation gives CASSVGAPTGELFF. The chain employs TRBV9 and TRBJ2-2; weak D call: TRBD1 (6 bases). CDR3 length: 14 residues. Trimming cost V 2 bases and J 4 bases, with 9 bases left between them. Germline values: CDR1 SGDLS, CDR2 YYNGEE.

The sample holds one count of this clone. The chain recombines TRBV6-4 with TRBJ2-3; tentatively, D is TRBD2 (5 bases). Per germline, CDR1 MRHNA and CDR2 SNTAGT. V was clipped by 6 bases and J by 4 bases, with 20 bases between them. The CDR3 totals 16 residues. In DNA, the CDR3 is TGTGCCAGCAGCCCTAGCTTGGGGAGTTCCCCAGATACGCAGTATTTT. Protein sequence: CASSPSLGSSPDTQYF.

This chain uses TRBV4-3 with TRBJ2-1; D not certain. The CDR3 length is 13 residues. CDR1 and CDR2 (germline): LGHNA, YSLEER. The ends were cut back, 0 bases at V and 9 bases at J, with 9 bases in the middle. CDR3 sequence: CASSQDRGREQFF. In nucleotides, the CDR3 is TGCGCCAGCAGCCAAGATCGTGGTCGTGAGCAGTTCTTC.

V usage is TRBV6-6 and J usage is TRBJ2-5; 9 nucleotides line up with TRBD2. Per the germline V gene, CDR1 is MNHNY and CDR2 is SVGAGI (reference sequence). V lost 6 bases and J lost 1; bases outside the gene matches: 6. The CDR3 loop spans 15 amino acids. CDR3 sequence (DNA): TGTGCCAGCAGGAAGGGACTAGCTGTCCAAGAGACCCAGTACTTC. It translates to CASRKGLAVQETQYF.

The chain recombines TRBV19 with TRBJ2-2; D not certain. This CDR3 is built from 17 residues. Trimming pared 2 bases from V and 1 base from J, leaving 14 bases between. Germline V gene data show CDR1 as LNHDA and CDR2 as SQIVND (reference sequence). CDR3 DNA sequence: TGTGCCAGTAGTATAATTCCGGGTCTGAAGAACACCGGGGAGCTGTTTTTT. It is translated as CASSIIPGLKNTGELFF.

This chain's CDR3 is CASSVAPSGREQYF. The DNA for the CDR3 is TGTGCCAGCAGCGTAGCTCCGTCGGGTAGGGAGCAGTACTTC. The chain uses TRBV9 and TRBJ2-7; D gene uncertain. CDR3 length equals 14 residues. Trimming removed 0 bases at V and 7 bases at J, with 14 bases between. Germline V gene sequence: CDR1 SGDLS, CDR2 YYNGEE. Full variable domain (outside the CDR3, taken from reference TRBV9 and TRBJ2-7): DSGVTQTPKHLITATGQRVTLRCSPRSGDLSVYWYQQSLDQGLQFLIQYYNGEERAKGNILERFSAQQFPDLHSELNLSSLELGDSALYFCASSVAPSGREQYFGPGTRLTVT.

This clone has a single count. The rearrangement joins TRBV7-3 to TRBJ1-2; tentative D call: TRBD1 (6 bases). V shed 2 bases and J shed 7 bases, with 26 bases lying between them. Germline CDR1 reads SGHTA; CDR2 reads FQGTGA. This CDR3 is built from 18 residues. CDR3 sequence reads: CASSLHPGGPNRAFGYTF. DNA of the CDR3: TGTGCCAGCAGCTTACACCCGGGCGGCCCGAACAGGGCTTTTGGCTACACCTTC.

The V call is TRBV28, the J call TRBJ1-5; a possible D gene is TRBD1 (5 bases). The CDR3 sequence is 19 residues long. With 6 bases removed from V and 6 bases from J, the gap between germline ends came to 30 bases. CDR1 is MDHEN and CDR2 is SYDVKM in the germline V gene. The CDR3 nucleotides read TGTGCCAGCAGCCGATCTACCTGGAGGGGAAAGGGGATAAGTCAGCCCCAGCATTTT. Its translation is CASSRSTWRGKGISQPQHF.

As regards this clone: This sample includes further DNA sequences coding for the same CDR3. The chain links TRBV6-1 to TRBJ2-7, with 9 positions matching TRBD1. The ends lost 8 bases at V and 2 bases at J; junction bases unmatched: 7. CDR3 size: 14 residues. Germline V gene lookup returns CDR1 MNHNS and CDR2 SASEGT. The CDR3 region is CASVRDRATYEQYF. DNA of the CDR3: TGTGCCAGCGTCCGGGACAGGGCTACCTACGAGCAGTACTTC.

The gene calls are TRBV2 and TRBJ2-7; 7 nucleotides line up with TRBD1. The V gene end was trimmed by 1 base and the J gene end by 0 bases; junction bases not matched to a gene: 6. Germline V CDR1 and CDR2: SNHLY, FYNNEI. The CDR3 is 16 amino acids. CDR3 loop: CASSEGGQPNSYEQYF. CDR3 nucleotides: TGTGCCAGCAGTGAAGGGGGACAGCCAAACTCCTACGAGCAGTACTTC.

This clone was picked up one time. The chain is built from TRBV19 and TRBJ1-4; D remains unclear. The germline V gene encodes CDR1 LNHDA and CDR2 SQIVND (reference sequence). V lost 7 bases and J lost 5, with 11 bases in between. The CDR3 loop spans 13 amino acids. In nucleotides, the CDR3 is TGTGCCAGTACAAAGGCGGGGAATGAAAAACTGTTTTTT. This gives the protein CASTKAGNEKLFF.

The V and J genes are TRBV7-2 and TRBJ1-1; D unresolved. V gave up 5 bases and J gave up 1 base, with 8 bases separating them. The CDR3 contains 13 residues. Germline CDR1 and CDR2: SGHTA and FQGNSA. CDR3 DNA sequence: TGTGCCAGCAGCCGGAACAGGAACACTGAAGCTTTCTTT. As protein: CASSRNRNTEAFF.

This chain uses TRBV28 with TRBJ2-4; D tentatively fits TRBD1 or TRBD2 (5 bases each). Germline V gene sequence: CDR1 MDHEN, CDR2 SYDVKM. The CDR3 length is 16 residues. V was pared by 6 bases and J by 0 bases, with 15 bases between. The CDR3 sequence is CASSGDGSLAKNIQYF. CDR3 sequence (DNA): TGTGCCAGCAGCGGGGACGGGTCCCTAGCCAAAAACATTCAGTACTTC.

The chain employs TRBV28 and TRBJ1-2, with D tentatively TRBD1 (5 bases). The germline V gene encodes CDR1 MDHEN and CDR2 SYDVKM. V lost 2 bases and J lost 6, with 10 bases in between. The length of the CDR3 is 13 residues. CDR3 sequence (DNA): TGTGCCAGCAGTTTAGGGGGGTCCGATGGCTACACCTTC. Its translation: CASSLGGSDGYTF.

The rearrangement uses TRBV28 and TRBJ2-7, with D unresolved. This CDR3 is built from 15 residues. V was shortened by 1 base and J by 0 bases, with 10 bases between the two germline ends. The V gene's germline CDR1 is MDHEN and CDR2 SYDVKM. The CDR3 DNA is TGTGCCAGCAGTTTATTCACACCTCTCTCCTACGAGCAGTACTTC. It codes for CASSLFTPLSYEQYF.

The chain joins TRBV6-4 to TRBJ2-1; D not certain. Trimming left V 3 bases short and J 5 bases short, with 2 bases between. The germline V gene encodes CDR1 MRHNA and CDR2 SNTAGT. The CDR3 is 11 amino acids. The CDR3 DNA reads TGTGCCAGCAGTGAAAACAATGAGCAGTTCTTC. Protein sequence: CASSENNEQFF.

The chain joins TRBV6-6 to TRBJ1-1; 7 bases line up with TRBD1. Per germline, CDR1 MNHNY and CDR2 SVGAGI (reference sequence). This CDR3 contains 13 residues. J lost 1 base, V lost 8 bases, and 4 bases had no gene match. The CDR3 DNA reads TGTGCCAGCCAGGGGGGCGCGAACACTGAAGCTTTCTTT. Translating it yields CASQGGANTEAFF.

The chain carries TRBV7-2 and TRBJ1-2; D perhaps matches TRBD1 (5 bases). V lost 4 bases and J 2 bases, leaving 17 bases between the germline ends. Germline CDR1 reads SGHTA; CDR2 reads FQGNSA. The CDR3 has 16 amino acids. Written as DNA, the CDR3 is TGTGCCAGCAGCTCTCGATGGGGCCTTCTCAACTATGGCTACACCTTC. Translation: CASSSRWGLLNYGYTF.

In its sample, this clone was seen once. J is TRBJ2-7 and V is TRBV27; 9 nucleotides agree with TRBD2. The CDR3 length is 16 residues. V dropped 6 bases and J dropped 4; count of bases not matched to a gene: 13. CDR1 and CDR2 from the germline V gene are MNHEY and SMNVEV (reference sequence). CDR3 DNA sequence: TGTGCCAGCAGGTTAGCGGGAGCCCTCGGATTGTACGAGCAGTACTTC. Its translation is CASRLAGALGLYEQYF.

The chain is built from TRBV11-2 and TRBJ2-2, with unresolved D. Germline loops: CDR1 SGHAT, CDR2 FQNNGV. The length of the CDR3 is 12 residues. The V and J ends lost 3 bases and 7 bases respectively, with 6 bases between them. CDR3 region: CASSFWGGELFF. The CDR3 nucleotides are TGTGCCAGCAGCTTTTGGGGCGGGGAGCTGTTTTTT.

The rearrangement uses TRBV15 and TRBJ2-7; D not certain. Germline lookup yields CDR1 LNHNV and CDR2 YYDKDF (reference sequence). CDR3 length equals 14 residues. The V end was cut by 0 bases, the J end by 6 bases, with 12 bases between. DNA for the CDR3: TGTGCCACCAGCAGAGAACAGAGATGGGGCGAGCAGTACTTC. It specifies CATSREQRWGEQYF.

This clone was seen just once. V usage is TRBV6-6 and J usage is TRBJ1-2, with TRBD1 matching over 9 bases. The CDR3 runs 14 residues. J lost 4 bases, V lost 2 bases, and 2 bases had no gene match. Per the germline V gene, CDR1 is MNHNY and CDR2 is SVGAGI (reference sequence). The CDR3 sequence: CASSYAGQGYGYTF. Here the CDR3 DNA reads TGTGCCAGCAGTTACGCGGGACAGGGCTATGGCTACACCTTC.